The rows below give T cell receptor beta chains drawn from one sample of a study of CD4 T cell repertoires in COVID-19. Assay used: immunoSEQ multiplex PCR; TCRdb lists only in-frame clones, some missing. The repertoire holds tens of thousands of clones, 80% to 90% seen once, with about 0.6% in the top ten. The specimen comprised central memory CD4+ T cells from blood, sampled before the COVID-19 pandemic. These receptor sequences come from a human donor who had COVID-19. Both conserved end residues are trimmed from each CDR3. Clone size, where shown, is once, few, many, or a class for clones that have expanded.

size | J | length | V | CDR3
. | TRBJ2-5 | 10 | TRBV29-1 | SVDRVKETQY
. | TRBJ1-3 | 12 | TRBV28 | ASSLEAGRNTIY
. | TRBJ2-2 | 14 | TRBV2 | ASSSTSGGYTGELF
. | TRBJ1-1 | 13 | TRBV2 | ASSLDRYEGTEAF
. | TRBJ2-2 | 14 | TRBV5-1 | ASSEEGLANTGELF
. | TRBJ1-4 | 13 | TRBV18 | ASSGTGTIYEKLF
. | TRBJ1-5 | 14 | TRBV18 | ASSPQGQELIQPQH
. | TRBJ2-3 | 13 | TRBV11-2 | ASSFTVGSTDTQY
. | TRBJ2-1 | 13 | TRBV5-1 | ASSPGGMTFDEQF
. | TRBJ1-2 | 9 | TRBV28 | ASGDSYGYT
. | TRBJ2-3 | 12 | TRBV14 | ASSKRESTDTQY
. | TRBJ2-5 | 10 | TRBV10-2 | ASGGARETQY
. | TRBJ1-1 | 11 | TRBV10-2 | ASSPRRDTEAF
. | TRBJ2-7 | 12 | TRBV10-2 | ASRRTGPFYEQY
. | TRBJ1-1 | 14 | TRBV9 | ASSVGGDRAATEAF
. | TRBJ2-3 | 15 | TRBV9 | ASSVSGTSAGTDTQY
. | TRBJ1-2 | 14 | TRBV6-6 | ASSSPGQGANYGYT
. | TRBJ1-2 | 12 | TRBV2 | ASSEVRGANGYT
. | TRBJ1-2 | 12 | TRBV27 | ASASRDSFYGYT
. | TRBJ1-5 | 12 | TRBV5-6 | ASSLSGGNQPQH
. | TRBJ1-6 | 13 | TRBV6-5 | ASSSRDRGNSPLH
. | TRBJ2-1 | 10 | TRBV18 | ASSSRGNEQF
. | TRBJ2-2 | 10 | TRBV29-1 | SVAVNTGELF
. | TRBJ1-2 | 10 | TRBV2 | ASLGGNYGYT
few | TRBJ2-3 | 17 | TRBV7-8 | ASSPRQVLRGASTDTQY
. | TRBJ1-6 | 16 | TRBV4-1 | ASSQEPPREGPNSPLH
. | TRBJ2-5 | 13 | TRBV7-2 | ASSRDRGLGETQY
. | TRBJ2-5 | 11 | TRBV19 | ASSPTVQETQY
. | TRBJ2-6 | 13 | TRBV28 | ASNQVLSGANVLT
once | TRBJ2-1 | 18 | TRBV19 | ASSIDGTRASGRPNNEQF
once | TRBJ1-1 | 13 | TRBV6-5 | ASSYRGTANTEAF
few | TRBJ2-7 | 11 | TRBV7-2 | ASSPLGGYEQY
. | TRBJ1-2 | 12 | TRBV6-5 | ASRETGTGNGYT
once | TRBJ2-3 | 14 | TRBV6-5 | ASSYAGGRSSDTQY
. | TRBJ1-6 | 13 | TRBV30 | AWSVAKIPGSPLH
. | TRBJ1-1 | 11 | TRBV29-1 | SAWGQMNTEAF
. | TRBJ2-3 | 13 | TRBV19 | ASSIVGGGTDTQY
once | TRBJ2-2 | 11 | TRBV28 | ASLQGRNGELF
. | TRBJ2-7 | 12 | TRBV28 | ASSSSGVTYEQY
few | TRBJ2-2 | 14 | TRBV6-1 | ASSDGRGQGTGELF
. | TRBJ2-7 | 16 | TRBV14 | ASSQVGLRLAGAYEQY
. | TRBJ2-5 | 12 | TRBV18 | ASSRWTGQETQY
. | TRBJ1-1 | 12 | TRBV18 | ASSPEGVNTEAF
. | TRBJ1-3 | 14 | TRBV5-1 | ASSLETQGSGNTIY
. | TRBJ1-2 | 13 | TRBV5-1 | ASSHGTDPFYGYT
. | TRBJ2-1 | 13 | TRBV12-5 | ASGRTGSSYNEQF
. | TRBJ2-3 | 13 | TRBV2 | ASSEYRGLRDTQY
. | TRBJ2-6 | 13 | TRBV6-4 | ASSLQPSGANVLT
. | TRBJ2-7 | 12 | TRBV6-6 | ASSYSQGQNEQY
. | TRBJ1-1 | 11 | TRBV29-1 | SVGTGGNTEAF
. | TRBJ2-5 | 12 | TRBV11-2 | ASGILLEGETQY
. | TRBJ2-2 | 16 | TRBV19 | ASSTGLAGGRITGELF
. | TRBJ1-2 | 10 | TRBV27 | ASSSTGGGYT
. | TRBJ2-7 | 13 | TRBV4-1 | ASSHPTGGIYEQY
. | TRBJ2-2 | 13 | TRBV10-3 | AISSDRGITGELF
. | TRBJ1-1 | 13 | TRBV6-5 | ASRGRGAGDTEAF
. | TRBJ2-4 | 12 | TRBV2 | ASSPGQPRDIQY
. | TRBJ2-5 | 12 | TRBV6-5 | ASRLGQRQETQY
. | TRBJ1-1 | 14 | TRBV15 | ATSMDRGLADTEAF
. | TRBJ2-3 | 13 | TRBV7-7 | ASSQGLAGADTQY